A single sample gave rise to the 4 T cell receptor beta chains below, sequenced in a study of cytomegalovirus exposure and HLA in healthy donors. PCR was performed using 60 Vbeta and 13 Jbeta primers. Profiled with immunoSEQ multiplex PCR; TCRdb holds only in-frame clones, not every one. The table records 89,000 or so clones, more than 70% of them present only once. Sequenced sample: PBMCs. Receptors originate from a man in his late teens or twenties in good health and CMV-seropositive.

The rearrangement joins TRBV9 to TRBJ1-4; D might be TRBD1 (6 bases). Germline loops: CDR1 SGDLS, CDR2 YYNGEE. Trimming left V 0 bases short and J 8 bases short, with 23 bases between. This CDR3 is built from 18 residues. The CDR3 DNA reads TGTGCCAGCAGCGTAGGACCACAGGGAATGGGTATAGGGGAAAAACTGTTTTTT. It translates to CASSVGPQGMGIGEKLFF.

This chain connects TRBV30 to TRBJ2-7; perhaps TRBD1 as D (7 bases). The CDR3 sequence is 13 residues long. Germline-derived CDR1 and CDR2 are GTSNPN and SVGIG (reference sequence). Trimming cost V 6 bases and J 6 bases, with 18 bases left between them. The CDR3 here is CACATGEVGEQYF. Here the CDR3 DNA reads TGTGCCTGTGCTACAGGGGAGGTTGGCGAGCAGTACTTC.

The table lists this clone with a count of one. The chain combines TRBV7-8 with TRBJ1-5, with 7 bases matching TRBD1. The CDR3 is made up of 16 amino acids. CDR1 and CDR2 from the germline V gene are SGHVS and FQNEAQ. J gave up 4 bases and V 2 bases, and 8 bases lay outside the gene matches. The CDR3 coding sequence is TGTGCCAGCAGCTTATCCCCGACAGGGACTAATCAGCCCCAGCATTTT. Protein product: CASSLSPTGTNQPQHF. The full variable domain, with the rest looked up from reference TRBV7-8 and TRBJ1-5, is GAGVSQSPRYKVAKRGQDVALRCDPISGHVSLFWYQQALGQGPEFLTYFQNEAQLDKSGLPSDRFFAERPEGSVSTLKIQRTQQEDSAVYLCASSLSPTGTNQPQHFGDGTRLSIL.

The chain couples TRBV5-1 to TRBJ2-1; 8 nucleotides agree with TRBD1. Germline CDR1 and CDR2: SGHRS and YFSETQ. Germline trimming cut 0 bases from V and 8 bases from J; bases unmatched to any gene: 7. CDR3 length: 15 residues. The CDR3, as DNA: TGCGCCAGCAGCTTGGTGCCAGGGGGCATGGATGAGCAGTTCTTC. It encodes CASSLVPGGMDEQFF. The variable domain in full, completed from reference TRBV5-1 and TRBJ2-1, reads KAGVTQTPRYLIKTRGQQVTLSCSPISGHRSVSWYQQTPGQGLQFLFEYFSETQRNKGNFPGRFSGRQFSNSRSEMNVSTLELGDSALYLCASSLVPGGMDEQFFGPGTRLTVL.